Below, 20 T cell receptor beta chains from the same sample are listed, as sequenced in a study of blood T cells in healthy people across ages. A second PCR of about 7 to 12 cycles used a sample-barcoded 5' primer and a J-beta primer mix. TCRdb re-analysed the 5' RACE reads in MiXCR, keeping a single row per CDR3 protein. The data show around 280,000 distinct CDR3 sequences, 27% seen once. The sample taken for sequencing was blood. The source of these receptors is a woman aged 70-85 years in good health.

V and J are TRBV9 and TRBJ2-2; no definite D call. CDR3 length equals 15 residues. Trimming cost V 4 bases and J 2 bases, with 12 bases left between them. Germline assignment: CDR1 SGDLS and CDR2 YYNGEE. The CDR3 sequence: CASSSRLHNTGELFF. For the CDR3, the DNA is TGTGCCAGCAGCTCCAGACTTCACAACACCGGGGAGCTGTTTTTT.

This clonotype was picked up a small number of times. The CDR3 sequence: CASSLAGPGQFF. As DNA, the CDR3 is TGTGCCAGCAGTTTAGCGGGACCAGGGCAGTTCTTC. The gene calls are TRBV12-3 or TRBV12-4 and TRBJ2-1; TRBD1 or TRBD2 may be the D gene (5 bases each). The V gene lost 0 bases and the J gene lost 12 bases, with 9 bases spanning the gap. This CDR3 is built from 12 residues.

This clonotype was seen a few times. V gene TRBV2 combines with J gene TRBJ2-5, with D perhaps matching TRBD1 (6 bases). V lost 10 bases and J lost 1, with 13 bases in between. Germline V CDR1 and CDR2: SNHLY, FYNNEI. The CDR3 is 13 residues long. The CDR3 nucleotides are TGTGCCACCACCGGACAGCTCCAAGAGACCCAGTACTTC. Amino acid sequence: CATTGQLQETQYF.

This clonotype was seen a handful of times. This chain links TRBV20-1 with TRBJ2-2, with D possibly TRBD1 on 5 matching bases. CDR3 size: 12 residues. V was cut by 6 bases and J by 5 bases, with 10 bases left in between. The V gene's germline CDR1 is DFQATT and CDR2 SNEGSKA (reference sequence). The CDR3 reads CSAKTETGELFF. DNA of the CDR3: TGCAGTGCAAAGACAGAGACCGGGGAGCTGTTTTTT.

This clonotype came up a few times. The V call is TRBV7-9, the J call TRBJ2-3; TRBD2 is a possible D gene (6 bases). In germline, CDR1 is SEHNR, CDR2 FQNEAQ (reference sequence). This CDR3 has 15 amino acids. The ends were cut back, 4 bases at V and 0 bases at J, with 11 bases in the middle. CDR3 sequence reads: CASSSRLESTDTQYF. The CDR3 DNA reads TGTGCCAGCAGCTCCCGACTAGAGAGCACAGATACGCAGTATTTT.

This clonotype was seen a handful of times. The chain joins TRBV4-1 to TRBJ2-5; D is ambiguous. CDR3 length: 12 residues. Germline CDR1 reads MGHRA; CDR2 reads YSYEKL. Trimming left V 6 bases short and J 4 bases short, with 9 bases between. DNA for the CDR3: TGCGCCAGCAGGTCTAACCGAGAGACCCAGTACTTC. Amino acid sequence: CASRSNRETQYF.

The table lists this clonotype with a few counts. This chain joins TRBV7-9 and TRBJ2-5; D not certain. The V end was cut by 6 bases, the J end by 7 bases, with 24 bases between. CDR1 is SEHNR, CDR2 FQNEAQ, per germline (reference sequence). The CDR3 is made up of 16 amino acids. The CDR3 DNA reads as TGTGCCAGCAGTGTCGGAGTGCCAGGTGGACCCGGGACCCAGTACTTC. It is translated as CASSVGVPGGPGTQYF.

This chain uses TRBV11-3 with TRBJ2-5, with 7 nucleotides matching TRBD1. This CDR3 has 15 residues. CDR1 and CDR2 (germline): SGHNT, YENEEA. With 1 base clipped from V and 3 bases from J, the junction kept 5 bases outside the gene matches. CDR3 sequence reads: CASSLGGTDKETQYF. As DNA, the CDR3 is TGTGCCAGCAGCTTAGGGGGGACAGATAAAGAGACCCAGTACTTC. The full variable domain, completed using reference TRBV11-3 and TRBJ2-5, is EAGVVQSPRYKIIEKKQPVAFWCNPISGHNTLYWYLQNLGQGPELLIRYENEEAVDDSQLPKDRFSAERLKGVDSTLKIQPAELGDSAVYLCASSLGGTDKETQYFGPGTRLLVL.

This clonotype appeared many times. This chain links TRBV11-1 with TRBJ2-7; TRBD2 agrees at 10 bases. With V trimmed by 4 bases and J by 6 bases, 18 bases remained unmatched. CDR1 and CDR2 (germline): SGHAT, FQDESV (reference sequence). The CDR3 runs to 18 residues. The CDR3 region is CASSSSGLAGVRPPEQYF. The DNA for the CDR3 is TGTGCCAGCAGCTCAAGCGGCCTAGCGGGAGTTCGTCCTCCCGAGCAGTACTTC.

CDR3 protein: CASSFTSEDTQYF. The CDR3 DNA follows: TGTGCCAGCAGTTTCACTAGCGAAGATACGCAGTATTTT. This chain joins TRBV27 and TRBJ2-3, with 7 bases identical to TRBD2. The junction had 2 bases not matched to a gene; V was cut back by 3 bases and J by 5 bases. Germline V gene lookup returns CDR1 MNHEY and CDR2 SMNVEV (reference sequence). The CDR3 runs 13 residues.

This chain uses TRBV28 with TRBJ1-2; TRBD1 matches at 7 bases. Trimming took 4 bases from V and 8 from J; bases not matched to a gene: 7. This CDR3 region has 13 residues. The germline gives CDR1 MDHEN, CDR2 SYDVKM. CDR3: CASSSTGFWGYTF. CDR3 nucleotides: TGTGCCAGCAGTTCGACAGGGTTTTGGGGCTACACCTTC.

This clonotype was picked up a small number of times. V and J are TRBV29-1 and TRBJ2-7, with D perhaps assigned TRBD1 or TRBD2 (5 bases each). The germline V gene has CDR1 SQVTM and CDR2 ANQGSEA. The germline V and J ends were trimmed by 3 bases and 1 base, with 19 bases remaining between them. There are 16 residues in the CDR3. The CDR3 coding sequence is TGCAGCGTTGATTATACCCGGGACCGAGGATCCTACGAGCAGTACTTC. Amino acid sequence: CSVDYTRDRGSYEQYF.

The chain combines TRBV19 with TRBJ1-5; D is unclear. The V end was cut by 3 bases, the J end by 6 bases, with 15 bases between. This CDR3 spans 15 amino acids. CDR1 LNHDA and CDR2 SQIVND come from the germline V gene (reference sequence). The DNA of the CDR3 is TGTGCCAGTAGTATTGAGGGCGGATTTGGTCAGCCCCAGCATTTT. Translated: CASSIEGGFGQPQHF.

This clonotype was observed at least ten times. The chain uses TRBV15 and TRBJ2-5; 7 nucleotides line up with TRBD2. The J call may be mistaken, given a closer DNA end match to TRBJ2-7. Germline V CDR1 and CDR2: LNHNV, YYDKDF (reference sequence). This CDR3 is built from 14 residues. The DNA of the CDR3 is TGTGCCACCAGCAGAGCCGCTAGCGGCTACGAGCAGTACTTC. Encoded protein: CATSRAASGYEQYF.

Of note for this clonotype: At one end the junction does not follow the germline gene, possibly because of a read error. The chain employs TRBV4-1 and TRBJ2-5; 13 nucleotides line up with TRBD2. This CDR3 is built from 15 residues. Germline-derived CDR1 and CDR2 are MGHRA and YSYEKL. The CDR3 DNA reads as TGCGCCAACAGCTTAGGACTAGCGGGGGAGGAGACCCAGTACTTC. Protein: CANSLGLAGEETQYF.

This clonotype was seen many times. This chain joins TRBV29-1 and TRBJ2-5; tentative D call: TRBD2 (6 bases). The CDR3 runs to 13 residues. V dropped 1 base and J dropped 4 bases, with 10 bases sitting between them. Looked up from germline, CDR1 is SQVTM and CDR2 is ANQGSEA. The CDR3 spells CSVEGGRRETQYF. CDR3 sequence (DNA): TGCAGCGTTGAAGGGGGGAGGCGAGAGACCCAGTACTTC.

This clonotype has only a few counts. The chain uses TRBV28 and TRBJ2-5; TRBD1 is a possible D gene (6 bases). The last part of the DNA fits TRBJ2-7 better; the J call may be wrong. Germline-derived CDR1 and CDR2 are MDHEN and SYDVKM. The CDR3 is 14 amino acids. This chain's CDR3 is CASSLAGTPYEQYF. DNA for the CDR3: TGTGCCAGCAGTTTGGCCGGGACACCCTACGAGCAGTACTTC.

This clonotype was found a few times. The chain links TRBV28 to TRBJ2-2; D unclear. The CDR3 runs to 12 residues. Germline V gene data show CDR1 as MDHEN and CDR2 as SYDVKM. Trimming shortened V by 7 bases and J by 6 bases, and 9 bases separated the two germline ends. CDR3 coding DNA: TGTGCCAGCATAGGCACCGCCGGGGAGCTGTTTTTT. Protein product: CASIGTAGELFF. Using reference TRBV28 and TRBJ2-2 for the parts outside the CDR3, the full variable domain is DVKVTQSSRYLVKRTGEKVFLECVQDMDHENMFWYRQDPGLGLRLIYFSYDVKMKEKGDIPEGYSVSREKKERFSLILESASTNQTSMYLCASIGTAGELFFGEGSRLTVL.

This chain connects TRBV6-2 or TRBV6-3 to TRBJ2-4; D remains unclear. The CDR3 consists of 15 residues. Trimming took off 0 bases at V and 2 bases at J, with 8 bases between the two ends. Germline CDR1 MNHEY, CDR2 SVGEGT. This CDR3 reads CASSYSPGPKNIQYF. CDR3 nucleotides: TGTGCCAGCAGTTACTCTCCGGGTCCCAAAAACATTCAGTACTTC.

This clonotype was recorded many times. This rearrangement joins TRBV3-1 to TRBJ2-1; 9 bases line up with TRBD2. With 0 bases clipped from V and 0 bases from J, the junction kept 18 bases outside the gene matches. The CDR3 length is 22 residues. From germline, CDR1 is LGHDT and CDR2 YNNKEL (reference sequence). This CDR3 reads CASSQDRGPGPSGRNSYNEQFF. For the CDR3, the DNA is TGTGCCAGCAGCCAAGATCGGGGACCCGGGCCAAGCGGGAGGAACTCCTACAATGAGCAGTTCTTC.